Here is one T cell receptor (beta chain) with its context. The antigen is not known. This record comes from a study of T cell responses to AZD1222 COVID-19 vaccine. Study conclusions and caveats: Clonal diversity may have been underestimated, and the donors were mostly white British, with more females than males. Spike-wide vaccine-associated CD4 TCRs dominated at 160-218 and 743-854.

Germline V gene data show CDR1 as MNHEY and CDR2 as SVGEGT. The CDR3 is 15 amino acids. V was pared by 6 bases and J by 1 base, with 15 bases between. Method: immunoSEQ multiplex PCR; TCRdb's copy keeps in-frame clones and lacks some. The sample shows roughly 100,000 clones, about 90% of them seen only once. J is TRBJ1-1 and V is TRBV6-2 or TRBV6-3; possible D gene TRBD1, 6 bases. This specimen was peripheral blood, taken on day 0 of AZD1222 vaccination. The clonotype comes from an adult in good health. The chain's CDR3 is CASSHKKGQNTEAFF. Written as DNA, the CDR3 is TGTGCCAGCAGCCACAAAAAGGGACAGAACACTGAAGCTTTCTTT.